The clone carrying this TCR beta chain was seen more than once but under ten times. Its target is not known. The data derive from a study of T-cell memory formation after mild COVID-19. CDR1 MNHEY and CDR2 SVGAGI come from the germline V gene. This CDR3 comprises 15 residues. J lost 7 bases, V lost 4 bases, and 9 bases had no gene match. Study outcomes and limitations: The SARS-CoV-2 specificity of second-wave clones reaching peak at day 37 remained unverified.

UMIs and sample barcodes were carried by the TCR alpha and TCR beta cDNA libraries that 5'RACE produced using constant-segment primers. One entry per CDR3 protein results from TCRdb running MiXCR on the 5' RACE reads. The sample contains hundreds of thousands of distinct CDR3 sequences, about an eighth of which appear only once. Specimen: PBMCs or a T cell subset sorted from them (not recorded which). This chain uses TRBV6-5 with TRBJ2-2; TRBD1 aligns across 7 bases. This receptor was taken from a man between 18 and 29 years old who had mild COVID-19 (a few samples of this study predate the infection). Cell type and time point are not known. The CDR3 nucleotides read TGTGCCAGCAGTTCGACCGGGACAGTAGGCGGGGAGCTGTTTTTT. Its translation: CASSSTGTVGGELFF.